This T cell receptor (beta chain) was captured in a study of blood T cell repertoires in COVID-19. Turning to the study itself: The United States, Italy and Spain were the sources of the acute and convalescent COVID-19 samples. T cells, B-cell-depleted T cells, or PBMCs provided the cDNA or gDNA that served as material.

V lost 4 bases, J lost 6 bases, and 10 bases lay in between. Germline loops: CDR1 PRHDT, CDR2 FYEKMQ (reference sequence). This CDR3 has 13 amino acids. Assay: immunoSEQ multiplex PCR; the TCRdb copy retains only in-frame clones and omits some. This table holds 200,000 to 250,000 clones, 83% found once. During active infection, Seattle patients enrolled and were then monitored through disease. Sequencing was done on a sample of peripheral blood. This chain joins TRBV13 and TRBJ2-4, with D possibly being TRBD1 (6 bases). This clonotype originated in a woman aged 25 to 39 with COVID-19, enrolled during active disease. The CDR3 spells CASSSLDRNIQYF. CDR3 DNA: TGTGCCAGCAGCTCCTTGGACAGAAACATTCAGTACTTC.